Described below is a single TCR beta chain sequence and its context. Per germline, CDR1 SGDLS and CDR2 YYNGEE. V lost 3 bases, J lost 1 base, and 2 bases stayed unmatched. The CDR3 extends over 16 amino acids. This sample stems from a study of shared clonotypes between healthy human individuals. Donors were Caucasian adults residing in Nashville, Tennessee, USA. TCRdb's copy holds only in-frame clones and misses some; the assay was immunoSEQ multiplex PCR. The sample yields about 2 million clones, 95% seen once. The specimen sequenced was naive CD4+ T cells sorted from blood. Regarding subset: CD45RA+ positively selected. The source is a man aged 18 to 29 in good health. V gene TRBV9 combines with J gene TRBJ2-5; 14 bases match TRBD2. The CDR3 loop is CASSGGTSGGQETQYF. Written as DNA, the CDR3 is TGTGCCAGCAGCGGAGGGACTAGCGGGGGCCAAGAGACCCAGTACTTC.